Below, 8 T cell receptor beta chains from the same sample are listed, as sequenced in a study of OX40 agonist ivuxolimab in advanced cancers. Generated by immunoSEQ multiplex PCR, the TCRdb table keeps only in-frame clones and is missing some. The table has some 70,000 clones, 75% to 90% seen once. Sequencing was performed on CD4+ or CD8+ T cells sorted from blood, taken in a trial of the OX40 agonist ivuxolimab. All receptors come from an adult with an advanced solid tumor such as melanoma, head and neck, liver or kidney cancer.

The genes are TRBV6-4 and TRBJ2-7; tentative D call: TRBD1 (6 bases). Germline-derived CDR1 and CDR2 are MRHNA and SNTAGT. Trimming pared 5 bases from V and 2 bases from J, leaving 19 bases between. The CDR3 runs to 16 residues. CDR3: CASSSSVEGHAYEQYF. As DNA, the CDR3 is TGTGCCAGCAGTTCCTCCGTAGAGGGACACGCCTACGAGCAGTACTTC.

The chain combines TRBV29-1 with TRBJ2-3, with TRBD1 matching over 8 bases. J lost 1 base, V lost 6 bases, and 3 bases had no gene match. The CDR3 length is 13 residues. CDR1 is SQVTM, CDR2 ANQGSEA, per germline. The CDR3 here is CSVPTGGTDTQYF. CDR3 coding DNA: TGCAGCGTCCCGACAGGGGGCACAGATACGCAGTATTTT.

The chain employs TRBV5-4 and TRBJ2-5; D call uncertain. CDR3 length: 16 residues. V lost 3 bases and J 1 base, leaving 16 bases between the germline ends. Germline V gene lookup returns CDR1 SGHNT and CDR2 YYREEE (reference sequence). CDR3 protein: CASSSPEVRFQETQYF. The CDR3 bases are TGTGCCAGCAGCTCCCCCGAGGTGCGGTTCCAAGAGACCCAGTACTTC.

The count of this clone is one. V gene TRBV7-9 combines with J gene TRBJ2-5, with 7 nucleotides matching TRBD2. The V and J ends lost 1 base and 5 bases, in that order; junction bases with no gene match: 10. The germline gives CDR1 SEHNR, CDR2 FQNEAQ (reference sequence). The CDR3 is 16 residues long. The CDR3 bases are TGTGCCAGCAGCTTAGATGTGGGGAGGGCGACGGAGACCCAGTACTTC. Translation gives CASSLDVGRATETQYF.

This clone appeared once. V gene TRBV10-2 combines with J gene TRBJ2-3; TRBD2 matches at 8 bases. CDR1 and CDR2 (germline): WSHSY, SAAADI. V dropped 2 bases and J dropped 3; count of bases not matched to a gene: 10. The CDR3 loop spans 17 amino acids. DNA of the CDR3: TGCGCCAGCAGTGAGCCTCGATCAGCGGGGGCGACAGATACGCAGTATTTT. Translated, it gives CASSEPRSAGATDTQYF.

J is TRBJ2-5 and V is TRBV2, with D uncertain. The length of the CDR3 is 13 residues. Germline values: CDR1 SNHLY, CDR2 FYNNEI. V gave up 7 bases and J gave up 1 base, with 10 bases separating them. The CDR3 bases are TGTGCCAGCAATAGCCAGGCCCAAGAGACCCAGTACTTC. It specifies CASNSQAQETQYF.

Only a few counts were recorded for this clone. The J gene is TRBJ1-5, the V gene TRBV30, with a tentative D call TRBD1 (6 bases). Looked up from germline, CDR1 is GTSNPN and CDR2 is SVGIG (reference sequence). The CDR3 has 13 residues. V lost 2 bases and J 6 bases, leaving 11 bases between the germline ends. This CDR3 reads CAWSQQGGQPQHF. Written as DNA, the CDR3 is TGTGCCTGGAGTCAACAGGGAGGTCAGCCCCAGCATTTT.

This chain connects TRBV12-5 to TRBJ1-5; tentative D call: TRBD1 (5 bases). Trimming stripped 0 bases from V and 3 bases from J, with 15 bases between. The CDR3 has 17 residues. The germline V gene encodes CDR1 LGHNT and CDR2 FRNRAP. The DNA for the CDR3 is TGTGCTAGTGGTTTGGTACTGGTCCGAGGGGTCAATCAGCCCCAGCATTTT. Translated: CASGLVLVRGVNQPQHF.